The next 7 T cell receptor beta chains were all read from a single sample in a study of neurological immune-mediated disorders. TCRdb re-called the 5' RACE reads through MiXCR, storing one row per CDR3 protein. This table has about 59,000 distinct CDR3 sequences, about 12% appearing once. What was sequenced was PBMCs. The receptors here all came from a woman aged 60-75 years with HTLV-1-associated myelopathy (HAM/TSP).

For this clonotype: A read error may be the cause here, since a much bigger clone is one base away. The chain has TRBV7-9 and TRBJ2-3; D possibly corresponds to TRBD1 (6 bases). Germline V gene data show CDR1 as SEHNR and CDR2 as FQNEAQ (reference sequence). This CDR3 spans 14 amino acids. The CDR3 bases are TGTGCCAGCAGCTTATTGGGGGCCACAGATACGCAGTCTTTT. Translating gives CASSLLGATDTQSF.

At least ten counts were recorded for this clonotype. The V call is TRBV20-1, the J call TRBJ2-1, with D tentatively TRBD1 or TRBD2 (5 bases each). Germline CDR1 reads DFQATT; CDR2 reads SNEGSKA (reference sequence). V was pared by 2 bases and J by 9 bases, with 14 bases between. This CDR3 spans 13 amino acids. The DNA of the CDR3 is TGCAGTGCTAGATGGGACGGAGGAGGTGAGCAGTTCTTC. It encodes CSARWDGGGEQFF.

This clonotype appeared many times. The CDR3 DNA reads TGCGCCAGCAGTGAGGGCACTCCCAATCAGCCCCAGCATTTT. Amino acid sequence: CASSEGTPNQPQHF. The J gene is TRBJ1-5, the V gene TRBV5-1; D is unclear. Per the germline V gene, CDR1 is SGHRS and CDR2 is YFSETQ. Trimming stripped 5 bases from V and 3 bases from J, with 12 bases between. The CDR3 sequence is 14 residues long.

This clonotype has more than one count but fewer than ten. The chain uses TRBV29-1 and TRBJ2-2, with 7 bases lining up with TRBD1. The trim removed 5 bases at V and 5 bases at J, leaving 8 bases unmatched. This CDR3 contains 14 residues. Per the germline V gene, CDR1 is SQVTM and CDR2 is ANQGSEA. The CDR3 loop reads CSVRRQGDTGELFF. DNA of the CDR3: TGCAGCGTTCGTCGACAGGGTGATACCGGGGAGCTGTTTTTT.

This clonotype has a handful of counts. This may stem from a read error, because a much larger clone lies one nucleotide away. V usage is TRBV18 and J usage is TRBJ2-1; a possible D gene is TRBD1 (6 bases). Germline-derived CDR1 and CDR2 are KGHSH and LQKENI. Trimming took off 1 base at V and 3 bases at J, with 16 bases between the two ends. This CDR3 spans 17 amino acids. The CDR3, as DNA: TGTGCCAGCTCACCACGGTACAGGGTCTACAACTACAATGAGCAGTTCTTC. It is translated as CASSPRYRVYNYNEQFF. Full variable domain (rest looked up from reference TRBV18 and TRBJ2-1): NAGVMQNPRHLVRRRGQEARLRCSPMKGHSHVYWYRQLPEEGLKFMVYLQKENIIDESGMPKERFSAEFPKEGPSILRIQQVVRGDSAAYFCASSPRYRVYNYNEQFFGPGTRLTVL.

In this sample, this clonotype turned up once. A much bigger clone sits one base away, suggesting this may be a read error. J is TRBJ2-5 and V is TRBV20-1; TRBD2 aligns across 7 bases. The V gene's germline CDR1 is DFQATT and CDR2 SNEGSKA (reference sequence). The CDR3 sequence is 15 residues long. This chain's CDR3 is CSSSGIAGTQETQYF. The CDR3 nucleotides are TGCAGTTCTAGTGGGATAGCGGGCACCCAAGAGACCCAATACTTC.

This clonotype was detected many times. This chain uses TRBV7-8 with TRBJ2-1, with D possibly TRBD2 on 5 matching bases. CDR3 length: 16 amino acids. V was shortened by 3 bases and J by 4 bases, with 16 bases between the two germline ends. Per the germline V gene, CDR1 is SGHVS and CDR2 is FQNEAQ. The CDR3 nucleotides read TGTGCCAGCAGCTTTGGACTCGTCTCCGTATACAATGAGCAGTTCTTC. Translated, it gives CASSFGLVSVYNEQFF.